These 6 T cell receptor beta chains were all obtained from the same sample, sequenced in a study of cytomegalovirus exposure and HLA in healthy donors. Clones were read by immunoSEQ multiplex PCR, and TCRdb kept only the in-frame ones, dropping some. The sample contains approximately 300,000 clones, 86% of which appear only once. Sample: PBMCs. The receptors originated from a woman under 30 in good health and CMV-seronegative.

The chain is built from TRBV9 and TRBJ2-2, with TRBD2 as a possible D gene (6 bases). The CDR3 is 16 residues long. Germline values: CDR1 SGDLS, CDR2 YYNGEE. V was pared by 1 base and J by 5 bases, with 15 bases between. CDR3 in DNA: TGTGCCAGCAGCGTATATGGGGGAGGCGGAACCGGGGAGCTGTTTTTT. Translated: CASSVYGGGGTGELFF.

This chain joins TRBV5-6 and TRBJ2-3, with D perhaps matching TRBD2 (6 bases). From germline, CDR1 is SGHDT and CDR2 YYEEEE. The CDR3 has 15 amino acids. Trimming took 5 bases from V and 2 from J, leaving 15 bases between them. The DNA for the CDR3 is TGTGCCAGCAGTGTTCCGAGCGGGTTCACAGATACGCAGTATTTT. Protein product: CASSVPSGFTDTQYF. Looking up the rest from reference TRBV5-6 and TRBJ2-3 gives the full variable domain: DAGVTQSPTHLIKTRGQQVTLRCSPKSGHDTVSWYQQALGQGPQFIFQYYEEEERQRGNFPDRFSGHQFPNYSSELNVNALLLGDSALYLCASSVPSGFTDTQYFGPGTRLTVL.

The chain couples TRBV4-1 to TRBJ1-2; a possible D gene is TRBD1 (6 bases). Germline values: CDR1 MGHRA, CDR2 YSYEKL. The V gene lost 1 base and the J gene lost 7 bases, with 19 bases spanning the gap. The CDR3 is made up of 16 amino acids. CDR3 sequence: CASSQGRVGGGGGYTF. The CDR3 DNA follows: TGCGCCAGCAGCCAAGGCCGGGTGGGCGGGGGCGGTGGCTACACCTTC.

The chain couples TRBV28 to TRBJ2-1; D gene uncertain. Germline V gene sequence: CDR1 MDHEN, CDR2 SYDVKM. The CDR3 has 11 residues. Trimming left V 3 bases short and J 8 bases short, with 5 bases between. The chain's CDR3 is CASSFSYEQFF. For the CDR3, the DNA is TGTGCCAGCAGTTTTTCGTATGAGCAGTTCTTC.

The sample holds a few counts of this clone. The chain combines TRBV19 with TRBJ2-7, with 10 bases that match TRBD2. The CDR3 totals 15 residues. Germline V gene lookup returns CDR1 LNHDA and CDR2 SQIVND (reference sequence). V shed 8 bases, J shed 0 bases, and the junction held 7 bases outside the gene matches. CDR3 sequence (DNA): TGTGCCAGTCATAGGGGACTAGCGTTCTCCTACGAGCAGTACTTC. Residues: CASHRGLAFSYEQYF.

The V call is TRBV7-2, the J call TRBJ2-3, with D perhaps TRBD1 (5 bases). The CDR3 spans 13 residues. CDR1 and CDR2 (germline): SGHTA, FQGNSA. V gave up 5 bases and J gave up 2 bases, with 8 bases separating them. The CDR3 here is CASSQQDTDTQYF. In nucleotides, the CDR3 is TGTGCCAGCAGCCAACAGGACACAGATACGCAGTATTTT.